This T cell receptor (beta chain) was sequenced for a study of long-term antiretroviral therapy in people with HIV. General study results and limits: Collection of the blood took place between about 2004 and 2018. The ART regimens in use then may have been less effective than current ones. Increased diversity was seen after ART, yet it remained lower than in transplant donor controls.

With survey level as its setting, the immunoSEQ assay was v3.0. Here immunoSEQ multiplex PCR was the method, and the copy in TCRdb shows in-frame clones only, minus some. This sample has 35,000 to 40,000 clones; 90% to 95% occur once, and the top ten carry about 3.9%. A single count supports this clone. What it binds is not known. The CDR3 is made up of 18 amino acids. Germline-derived CDR1 and CDR2 are SGHVS and FNYEAQ. J gave up 0 bases and V 1 base, and 7 bases lay outside the gene matches. United States facilities provided treatment to all participants with HIV. Going into DNA extraction, samples held roughly 0.85-11 million cryopreserved PBMC.

Material: unsorted PBMCs, obtained 4.1 years after starting antiretroviral therapy. The sequence derives from a woman aged 45-65 years with HIV. This sequence joins TRBV7-6 and TRBJ2-2; TRBD1 aligns across 8 bases. The CDR3 here is CASSLGIPGQANTGELFF. In nucleotides, the CDR3 is TGTGCCAGCAGCTTAGGTATACCGGGACAGGCGAACACCGGGGAGCTGTTTTTT. Together with reference TRBV7-6 and TRBJ2-2, the CDR3 gives the full variable domain: GAGVSQSPRYKVTKRGQDVALRCDPISGHVSLYWYRQALGQGPEFLTYFNYEAQQDKSGLPNDRFSAERPEGSISTLTIQRTEQRDSAMYRCASSLGIPGQANTGELFFGEGSRLTVL.